This TCR beta chain comes out of a study of blood T cells in healthy people across ages. Study-level background: About one barcoded beta molecule was captured per two T cells (by template switching). Study outcomes and limitations: Strongly correlated with naive T cell percentage was TCR beta diversity.

Whenever a sample was processed, at least 6 million PBMCs were isolated. Remarks on this clonotype: The antigen is unknown.

This CDR3 comprises 15 residues. Germline lookup yields CDR1 SGHTA and CDR2 FQGNSA. V lost 2 bases, J lost 6 bases, and 16 bases lay in between. Together with a sample-barcoded 5' primer, a J-beta primer mix was included in a second PCR lasting roughly 7 to 11 cycles. Sequencing of every sample gave 2.5 million or more CDR3-containing paired-end reads. TCRdb reprocessed the 5' RACE reads via MiXCR and lists one record per CDR3 protein. The repertoire holds roughly 1,800,000 distinct CDR3 sequences, with 49% as singletons. The J gene is TRBJ1-2, the V gene TRBV7-2; D is unclear. The sequenced sample was blood. The TCR comes from a woman aged 35 to 49 in good health. Here the CDR3 DNA reads TGTGCCAGCAGCTTATGGGGAGGACCAAATGATGGCTACACCTTC. It translates to CASSLWGGPNDGYTF.